Presented here are 17 T cell receptor beta chains from one specimen sequenced in a study of T cell responses to AZD1222 COVID-19 vaccine. The data were produced by immunoSEQ multiplex PCR, yet TCRdb's version contains in-frame clones alone and is incomplete. Among 100,000 or so clones listed, about 91% were seen once. The specimen comprised peripheral blood, sampled 28 days after the second AZD1222 dose. These receptor sequences come from an adult who received the AZD1222 COVID-19 vaccine.

The gene calls are TRBV5-1 and TRBJ1-5; tentative D call: TRBD1 (5 bases). V dropped 5 bases and J dropped 1 base, with 13 bases sitting between them. Germline values: CDR1 SGHRS, CDR2 YFSETQ. The CDR3 has 15 amino acids. CDR3 residues: CASSPTGLSNQPQHF. DNA for the CDR3: TGCGCCAGCAGTCCTACGGGACTAAGCAATCAGCCCCAGCATTTT.

V usage is TRBV5-1 and J usage is TRBJ1-1; the match to TRBD1 covers 9 bases. The V segment lost 7 bases and the J segment 6 bases; nucleotides outside the gene matches: 7. The length of the CDR3 is 13 residues. CDR1 and CDR2 from the germline V gene are SGHRS and YFSETQ. CDR3 amino acids: CASSTTGGPEAFF. The CDR3 coding sequence is TGCGCCAGCTCAACTACAGGGGGCCCTGAAGCTTTCTTT. The full variable domain, in which reference TRBV5-1 and TRBJ1-1 provide the parts outside the CDR3, is KAGVTQTPRYLIKTRGQQVTLSCSPISGHRSVSWYQQTPGQGLQFLFEYFSETQRNKGNFPGRFSGRQFSNSRSEMNVSTLELGDSALYLCASSTTGGPEAFFGQGTRLTVV.

The chain uses TRBV24-1 and TRBJ2-4; tentatively, D is TRBD1 (5 bases). Per the germline V gene, CDR1 is KGHDR and CDR2 is SFDVKD. Trimming took off 8 bases at V and 0 bases at J, with 16 bases between the two ends. CDR3 size: 16 residues. The CDR3 reads CATTTRKGLAKNIQYF. The CDR3 region has the DNA TGTGCCACCACCACACGGAAGGGGCTAGCCAAAAACATTCAGTACTTC.

The chain joins TRBV5-1 to TRBJ1-2; TRBD1 might be the D (5 bases). V lost 0 bases and J lost 4, with 10 bases in between. Germline-derived CDR1 and CDR2 are SGHRS and YFSETQ. This CDR3 is 14 amino acids long. The DNA of the CDR3 is TGCGCCAGCAGCTTGGGGGGCATCTTCTATGGCTACACCTTC. Translated, it gives CASSLGGIFYGYTF.

The chain is built from TRBV19 and TRBJ1-1; D remains ambiguous. Germline V gene sequence: CDR1 LNHDA, CDR2 SQIVND (reference sequence). V was trimmed by 6 bases and J by 2 bases, leaving 10 bases between them. The CDR3 has 13 amino acids. CDR3 protein: CASRPDDNTEAFF. CDR3 nucleotide sequence: TGTGCCAGTAGACCAGACGATAACACTGAAGCTTTCTTT.

The CDR3 spells CASSPPYREMVRELFF. Here the CDR3 DNA reads TGTGCCAGCTCACCGCCATACAGGGAGATGGTGCGGGAGCTGTTTTTT. The rearrangement uses TRBV18 and TRBJ2-2; D is perhaps TRBD1 (6 bases). Trimming cost V 3 bases and J 9 bases, with 20 bases left between them. The CDR3 is made up of 16 amino acids. Germline loops: CDR1 KGHSH, CDR2 LQKENI.

J is TRBJ1-1 and V is TRBV28; no reliable D call. Germline lookup yields CDR1 MDHEN and CDR2 SYDVKM. V was shortened by 7 bases and J by 10 bases, with 19 bases between the two germline ends. The CDR3 extends over 13 amino acids. The CDR3 DNA follows: TGTGCCAGCACCCTCAATTTCGGCTTGGGAGCTTTCTTT. Encoded protein: CASTLNFGLGAFF.

The chain links TRBV6-5 to TRBJ1-2, with D unresolved. Looked up from germline, CDR1 is MNHEY and CDR2 is SVGAGI. V was trimmed by 0 bases and J by 8 bases, leaving 16 bases between them. The CDR3 totals 15 residues. DNA of the CDR3: TGTGCCAGCAGTTACTCCTCGGGCTGGAAGCGGGGCTACACCTTC. Amino acid sequence: CASSYSSGWKRGYTF.

This chain connects TRBV4-1 to TRBJ2-3; D is uncertain. This CDR3 has 14 amino acids. V was clipped by 2 bases and J by 4 bases, with 10 bases between them. Germline lookup yields CDR1 MGHRA and CDR2 YSYEKL. CDR3 bases: TGCGCCAGCAGCCAATACCAGGCTGCAGATACGCAGTATTTT. The encoded protein is CASSQYQAADTQYF.

V gene TRBV4-1 combines with J gene TRBJ1-5; weak D call: TRBD1 (6 bases). V lost 2 bases, J lost 0 bases, and 11 bases lay in between. CDR3 length: 16 residues. Germline CDR1 and CDR2: MGHRA and YSYEKL. The CDR3 DNA sequence: TGCGCCAGCAGCCAAACAGGGAAGGGTAGCAATCAGCCCCAGCATTTT. It encodes CASSQTGKGSNQPQHF.

The chain links TRBV5-6 to TRBJ2-7; D is perhaps TRBD2 (6 bases). CDR1 is SGHDT and CDR2 is YYEEEE in the germline V gene. The V gene lost 1 base and the J gene lost 6 bases, with 14 bases spanning the gap. The CDR3 is 14 residues long. The DNA for the CDR3 is TGTGCCAGCAGCTTGTGGGGACTCGGGGCCGAGCAGTACTTC. Residues: CASSLWGLGAEQYF.

This clone has only a few counts. The chain is built from TRBV20-1 and TRBJ1-2, with D possibly being TRBD1 (5 bases). Germline lookup yields CDR1 DFQATT and CDR2 SNEGSKA (reference sequence). The CDR3 contains 11 residues. The ends were cut back, 6 bases at V and 8 bases at J, with 13 bases in the middle. The CDR3 loop is CSATQGFGYTF. CDR3 in DNA: TGCAGTGCAACCCAGGGTTTCGGCTACACCTTC.

The V call is TRBV7-3, the J call TRBJ1-1; D may be TRBD1 (6 bases). Trimming shortened V by 2 bases and J by 1 base, and 14 bases separated the two germline ends. CDR1 is SGHTA, CDR2 FQGTGA, per germline. The CDR3 consists of 16 residues. The DNA of the CDR3 is TGTGCCAGCAGCTTAGTTTGGACAGCCAAGAACACTGAAGCTTTCTTT. Translation: CASSLVWTAKNTEAFF.

The chain is built from TRBV7-3 and TRBJ2-7; 9 nucleotides agree with TRBD1. The V segment lost 1 base and the J segment 5 bases; nucleotides outside the gene matches: 6. Germline V lookup: CDR1 SGHTA, CDR2 FQGTGA. This CDR3 region has 15 residues. CDR3 nucleotide sequence: TGTGCCAGCAGCTTAATCCCAGGACAGGGGCACGAGCAGTACTTC. Translating it yields CASSLIPGQGHEQYF.

This clone occurred once. The rearrangement joins TRBV5-1 to TRBJ1-2; D is ambiguous. The CDR3 loop spans 14 amino acids. Germline V gene data show CDR1 as SGHRS and CDR2 as YFSETQ. V was cut by 2 bases and J by 4 bases, with 12 bases left in between. CDR3 sequence reads: CASSFGHNPYGYTF. CDR3 in DNA: TGCGCCAGCAGCTTCGGCCACAACCCCTATGGCTACACCTTC.

The chain combines TRBV6-1 with TRBJ2-4; TRBD2 is a possible D gene (7 bases). Germline values: CDR1 MNHNS, CDR2 SASEGT. This CDR3 comprises 17 residues. V was pared by 3 bases and J by 7 bases, with 22 bases between. The CDR3 DNA reads as TGTGCCAGCAGTGAGGGCGGGGGCCAGAGGCATTGGAACATTCAGTACTTC. Translated: CASSEGGGQRHWNIQYF.

The rearrangement joins TRBV5-1 to TRBJ1-1, with D maybe TRBD1 (6 bases). The CDR3 contains 15 residues. Germline V CDR1 and CDR2: SGHRS, YFSETQ. V was cut by 0 bases and J by 0 bases, with 9 bases left in between. The CDR3 bases are TGCGCCAGCAGCTTGGTGCAGGGGATGAACACTGAAGCTTTCTTT. Translated, it gives CASSLVQGMNTEAFF. Combining the CDR3 with reference TRBV5-1 and TRBJ1-1 gives the whole variable domain KAGVTQTPRYLIKTRGQQVTLSCSPISGHRSVSWYQQTPGQGLQFLFEYFSETQRNKGNFPGRFSGRQFSNSRSEMNVSTLELGDSALYLCASSLVQGMNTEAFFGQGTRLTVV.